This TCR beta chain was identified during a study of cytomegalovirus exposure and HLA in healthy donors. V lost 2 bases and J lost 4; bases outside the gene matches: 1. The germline V gene has CDR1 MNHEY and CDR2 SVGAGI. The CDR3 length is 14 residues. Primers for the PCR totalled 60 Vbeta and 13 Jbeta. TCRdb keeps only in-frame clones here, not all; method: immunoSEQ multiplex PCR. Of 200,000 or so clones in the sample, over 65% are singletons; the top ten hold roughly 0.6%. The clonotype originates from a man younger than 35 in good health and CMV-seronegative. The sequenced sample was PBMCs. This sequence joins TRBV6-5 and TRBJ1-5, with 8 bases identical to TRBD1. The CDR3 is CASSYGQGNQPQHF. In DNA form, the CDR3 reads TGTGCCAGCAGTTACGGACAGGGAAATCAGCCCCAGCATTTT.